Each of the 27 T cell receptor beta chains below was sequenced from the same sample in a study of shared clonotypes between healthy human individuals. Selected positively for CCR7 and CD45RO-negative, naive CD8 cells excluded terminally differentiated effector memory CD45RA+ cells. Only in-frame clones appear in the TCRdb table, and some are missing; sequencing was by immunoSEQ multiplex PCR. The sample holds 1.5 million to 2.5 million clones, around 96% seen once. The sequenced sample was naive CD8+ T cells sorted from blood. The receptors were sampled from a man younger than 30 in good health.

The chain joins TRBV9 to TRBJ1-1; tentatively, D is TRBD1 (5 bases). In germline, CDR1 is SGDLS, CDR2 YYNGEE. The CDR3 totals 16 residues. V was cut by 0 bases and J by 1 base, with 13 bases left in between. CDR3 DNA sequence: TGTGCCAGCAGCGTAGTGCAGGGATTGGGGAACACTGAAGCTTTCTTT. This encodes CASSVVQGLGNTEAFF.

V and J are TRBV4-1 and TRBJ2-7; D not resolved. Trimming took off 4 bases at V and 6 bases at J, with 13 bases between the two ends. The germline CDR1 and CDR2 sequences are MGHRA and YSYEKL. The CDR3 spans 13 residues. The CDR3 loop is CASSPLGLGEQYF. The CDR3 coding sequence is TGCGCCAGCAGCCCCCTGGGTCTAGGCGAGCAGTACTTC.

This clone was seen a single time. The rearrangement uses TRBV15 and TRBJ2-5; 13 nucleotides align to TRBD2. CDR1 and CDR2 (germline): LNHNV, YYDKDF (reference sequence). The CDR3 contains 17 residues. V lost 0 bases to trimming and J lost 2 bases; unmatched junction nucleotides: 3. The DNA of the CDR3 is TGTGCCACCAGCAGAGAAATACTAGCGGGGGGGCAAGAGACCCAGTACTTC. It encodes CATSREILAGGQETQYF.

The gene calls are TRBV28 and TRBJ2-2; D is possibly TRBD1 or TRBD2 (6 bases each). The CDR3 is made up of 15 amino acids. V was clipped by 3 bases and J by 7 bases, with 15 bases between them. The V gene's germline CDR1 is MDHEN and CDR2 SYDVKM. The CDR3 here is CASSFGRGLGGELFF. The DNA for the CDR3 is TGTGCCAGCAGTTTTGGCCGGGGGCTCGGCGGGGAGCTGTTTTTT.

The V call is TRBV5-1, the J call TRBJ2-7, with D possibly being TRBD2 (5 bases). V lost 0 bases, J lost 5 bases, and 12 bases lay in between. CDR1 is SGHRS, CDR2 YFSETQ, per germline. The CDR3 extends over 14 amino acids. The CDR3 loop is CASSLVKTGDEQYF. DNA for the CDR3: TGCGCCAGCAGCTTGGTAAAAACCGGGGACGAGCAGTACTTC.

Comments on this clone: The sample contains more than one DNA sequence encoding this CDR3. V is TRBV11-2 and J is TRBJ2-3; perhaps TRBD2 as D (5 bases). Trimming shortened V by 5 bases and J by 2 bases, and 14 bases separated the two germline ends. Germline V gene sequence: CDR1 SGHAT, CDR2 FQNNGV. This CDR3 spans 15 amino acids. The CDR3 DNA reads as TGTGCCAGCAGCCCAAGCGGCGAGAACACAGATACGCAGTATTTT. This translates into CASSPSGENTDTQYF.

As for this clone: Other DNA sequences within the sample encode an identical CDR3. V is TRBV7-9 and J is TRBJ1-2, with a possible D match to TRBD1 (5 bases). V lost 5 bases and J 2 bases, leaving 12 bases between the germline ends. The CDR3 is 14 residues long. The germline V gene encodes CDR1 SEHNR and CDR2 FQNEAQ (reference sequence). In nucleotides, the CDR3 is TGTGCCAGCAGCCTCGGGACGGGGAACTATGGCTACACCTTC. It yields the protein CASSLGTGNYGYTF.

The chain couples TRBV7-8 to TRBJ2-7, with D maybe TRBD1 (6 bases). The CDR3 sequence is 15 residues long. Germline lookup yields CDR1 SGHVS and CDR2 FQNEAQ. The germline V and J ends were trimmed by 3 bases and 4 bases, with 16 bases remaining between them. Here the CDR3 DNA reads TGTGCCAGCAGCTTGTTGGGAAGGGGGTCTTACGAGCAGTACTTC. It translates to CASSLLGRGSYEQYF.

This chain links TRBV2 with TRBJ2-6, with unresolved D. Germline loops: CDR1 SNHLY, CDR2 FYNNEI. The CDR3 extends over 19 amino acids. The V and J ends lost 2 bases and 0 bases respectively, with 17 bases between them. CDR3 coding DNA: TGTGCCAGCAGTGAACTTCTGGGTCAGGAGCTCTCTGGGGCCAACGTCCTGACTTTC. This codes for CASSELLGQELSGANVLTF.

The chain uses TRBV25-1 and TRBJ2-5; TRBD2 agrees at 8 bases. The J segment lost 5 bases and the V segment lost 9 bases, leaving 14 bases of the junction unmatched. The CDR3 has 15 amino acids. Germline values: CDR1 MGHDK, CDR2 SYGVNS. The CDR3 loop is CASIFGSGKGETQYF. In DNA, the CDR3 is TGTGCCAGTATTTTCGGTAGCGGGAAAGGGGAGACCCAGTACTTC.

The chain recombines TRBV9 with TRBJ1-2; no clear D gene. Germline lookup yields CDR1 SGDLS and CDR2 YYNGEE. The CDR3 loop spans 12 amino acids. V was shortened by 3 bases and J by 3 bases, with 6 bases between the two germline ends. CDR3 in amino acids: CASSEEYYGYTF. The CDR3 nucleotides read TGTGCCAGCAGCGAGGAGTACTATGGCTACACCTTC. The whole variable domain, filled in from reference TRBV9 and TRBJ1-2, reads DSGVTQTPKHLITATGQRVTLRCSPRSGDLSVYWYQQSLDQGLQFLIQYYNGEERAKGNILERFSAQQFPDLHSELNLSSLELGDSALYFCASSEEYYGYTFGSGTRLTVV.

The chain has TRBV9 and TRBJ2-7; no reliable D call. The CDR3 totals 12 residues. V dropped 4 bases and J dropped 3 bases, with 8 bases sitting between them. The germline V gene encodes CDR1 SGDLS and CDR2 YYNGEE. The CDR3 protein is CASSPAGYEQYF. CDR3 coding DNA: TGTGCCAGCAGCCCGGCTGGCTACGAGCAGTACTTC.

CDR3 in amino acids: CASSFTGSYTEAFF. Written as DNA, the CDR3 is TGTGCCAGCAGCTTCACAGGGAGTTACACTGAAGCTTTCTTT. The rearrangement links TRBV13 to TRBJ1-1; tentative D call: TRBD1 (6 bases). Trimming stripped 3 bases from V and 3 bases from J, with 11 bases between. The CDR3 is 14 amino acids. Germline values: CDR1 PRHDT, CDR2 FYEKMQ (reference sequence).

This chain joins TRBV4-3 and TRBJ2-7; no firm D call. Germline CDR1 is LGHNA and CDR2 is YSLEER. This CDR3 is 16 amino acids long. The V and J ends lost 3 bases and 0 bases respectively, with 15 bases between them. CDR3 in amino acids: CASSQRHLSYSYEQYF. For the CDR3, the DNA is TGCGCCAGCAGCCAGCGCCACTTAAGCTACTCCTACGAGCAGTACTTC.

V usage is TRBV2 and J usage is TRBJ2-7; 9 bases line up with TRBD2. The V segment lost 3 bases and the J segment 2 bases; nucleotides outside the gene matches: 5. This CDR3 is 15 amino acids long. Germline V gene lookup returns CDR1 SNHLY and CDR2 FYNNEI. The CDR3 region is CASSEIGGRAYEQYF. DNA for the CDR3: TGTGCCAGCAGTGAGATTGGCGGGAGGGCCTACGAGCAGTACTTC.

This chain connects TRBV7-9 to TRBJ2-2; perhaps TRBD1 as D (6 bases). Germline CDR1 SEHNR, CDR2 FQNEAQ (reference sequence). The CDR3 runs to 14 residues. Trimming left V 2 bases short and J 6 bases short, with 10 bases between. This CDR3 is CASSLIGGSGELFF. The DNA of the CDR3 is TGTGCCAGCAGCTTAATAGGGGGTTCCGGGGAGCTGTTTTTT.

In this sample, this clone turned up once. The rearrangement links TRBV12-5 to TRBJ1-1; D uncertain. Trimming removed 0 bases at V and 3 bases at J, with 23 bases between. The CDR3 is 19 amino acids. In germline, CDR1 is LGHNT, CDR2 FRNRAP. CDR3 DNA: TGTGCTAGTGGTTTGGTACGATTTGTATATCCCTCGCAGGACACTGAAGCTTTCTTT. Amino acid sequence: CASGLVRFVYPSQDTEAFF.

V and J are TRBV9 and TRBJ1-1; D call uncertain. Germline V gene data show CDR1 as SGDLS and CDR2 as YYNGEE. V was shortened by 0 bases and J by 8 bases, with 11 bases between the two germline ends. This CDR3 is built from 13 residues. The CDR3 bases are TGTGCCAGCAGCGTAGGAGTGGAATCAGAAGCTTTCTTT. This translates into CASSVGVESEAFF.

In nucleotides, the CDR3 is TGCGCCAGCAGCCAAGATCCCGCGGGAGGGCCAAACAATGAGCAGTTCTTC. Protein sequence: CASSQDPAGGPNNEQFF. The chain combines TRBV4-3 with TRBJ2-1, with 9 bases identical to TRBD2. Trimming removed 0 bases from V and 5 bases from J; junction bases left unmatched: 8. The germline gives CDR1 LGHNA, CDR2 YSLEER. This CDR3 contains 17 residues.

Only one count was recorded for this clone. V and J are TRBV5-5 and TRBJ2-7; D might be TRBD2 (6 bases). The CDR3 runs 14 residues. V was shortened by 2 bases and J by 0 bases, with 9 bases between the two germline ends. Germline V gene sequence: CDR1 SGHKS, CDR2 YYEKEE (reference sequence). CDR3 in amino acids: CASSFGGSSYEQYF. The CDR3 DNA follows: TGTGCCAGCAGCTTTGGGGGGAGCTCCTACGAGCAGTACTTC.

The chain is built from TRBV27 and TRBJ2-5; TRBD2 agrees at 8 bases. Trimming cost V 2 bases and J 5 bases; bases outside gene matches: 7. CDR1 and CDR2 from the germline V gene are MNHEY and SMNVEV (reference sequence). The CDR3 is made up of 15 amino acids. This CDR3 is CASSLTGLEGETQYF. DNA of the CDR3: TGTGCCAGCAGTTTAACGGGACTAGAAGGGGAGACCCAGTACTTC.

The V call is TRBV6-6, the J call TRBJ2-7; no clear D. The V gene lost 2 bases and the J gene lost 6 bases, with 11 bases spanning the gap. The germline gives CDR1 MNHNY, CDR2 SVGAGI (reference sequence). The CDR3 spans 13 residues. The CDR3: CASSYGQSSEQYF. The DNA for the CDR3 is TGTGCCAGCAGTTACGGCCAATCTTCCGAGCAGTACTTC.

This chain joins TRBV30 and TRBJ2-5; perhaps TRBD2 as D (6 bases). Between the trimmed V and J ends, which lost 1 base and 5 bases, there was a span of 14 bases. The CDR3 contains 14 residues. Per germline, CDR1 GTSNPN and CDR2 SVGIG (reference sequence). The CDR3 DNA sequence: TGTGCCTGGAGTGGCGGGGAGCCGGGGGAGACCCAGTACTTC. This codes for CAWSGGEPGETQYF.

The V and J genes are TRBV27 and TRBJ2-1; D might be TRBD2 (6 bases). Germline V gives CDR1 MNHEY, CDR2 SMNVEV (reference sequence). The CDR3 contains 18 residues. Trimming removed 2 bases from V and 0 bases from J, with 17 bases in between. The CDR3 reads CASSLLSPTGSSYNEQFF. The CDR3 region has the DNA TGTGCCAGCAGTTTACTCTCTCCTACCGGGAGCTCCTACAATGAGCAGTTCTTC.

The chain is built from TRBV6-1 and TRBJ2-1, with 8 bases lining up with TRBD2. The CDR3 runs 12 residues. V lost 6 bases to trimming and J lost 15 bases; unmatched junction nucleotides: 10. Germline loops: CDR1 MNHNS, CDR2 SASEGT. The CDR3 nucleotides are TGTGCCAGCAGACCGGGACTAGATAACAGGTTCTTC. Translation: CASRPGLDNRFF.

J is TRBJ2-3 and V is TRBV10-3, with 9 bases that match TRBD2. Germline CDR1 ENHRY, CDR2 SYGVKD. V lost 7 bases and J lost 2; bases outside the gene matches: 10. CDR3 length: 16 residues. This chain's CDR3 is CAITSETSGHTDTQYF. The CDR3 region has the DNA TGTGCCATCACCTCTGAGACTAGCGGCCACACAGATACGCAGTATTTT.

The chain recombines TRBV29-1 with TRBJ2-3; D may match TRBD1 or TRBD2 (5 bases each). Germline-derived CDR1 and CDR2 are SQVTM and ANQGSEA. The V end was cut by 4 bases, the J end by 2 bases, with 13 bases between. The CDR3 length is 14 residues. CDR3 loop: CSVVGVGYTDTQYF. In DNA form, the CDR3 reads TGCAGCGTTGTGGGGGTTGGCTACACAGATACGCAGTATTTT.